Listed below are T cell receptor beta chains from one sample, sequenced in a study of blood T cell repertoires in COVID-19. Sequencing was performed with immunoSEQ multiplex PCR; in TCRdb, only in-frame clones are kept and a portion is missing. Of approximately 260,000 clones listed, about 87% are singletons. What was sequenced was peripheral blood. The source is a human donor in a cohort sampled during active COVID-19. Both conserved end residues are part of each CDR3. The D gene is left open where the match is weak. For some rows the clone size is stated as once, few or many, or as a class when expanded; others skip it.

few	TRBV28	TRBJ2-3	TRBD2	TGTGCCAGCAGTTTTGAGACTAGCGGGGCTTCGGGAGATACGCAGTATTTT	CASSFETSGASGDTQYF
-	TRBV6-5	TRBJ2-1	-	TGTGCCAGCAGACAACGGATATCGGGCAATGAGCAGTTCTTC	CASRQRISGNEQFF
-	TRBV27	TRBJ2-3	-	TGTGCCAGCAGACGGAGCAGCACAGATACGCAGTATTTT	CASRRSSTDTQYF
-	TRBV27	TRBJ2-7	TRBD1	TGTGCCAGCAGTTACAATCTTAAGGACAGGGGGGGTTCCTACGAGCAGTACTTC	CASSYNLKDRGGSYEQYF
many	TRBV3-1/TRBV3-2	TRBJ2-7	TRBD2	TGTGCCAGCAGCCAAGATATGGGCGGGAGTTACGAGCAGTACTTC	CASSQDMGGSYEQYF
-	TRBV6-2/TRBV6-3	TRBJ2-5	-	TGTGCCAGCAGTTATAACTGGTACCAAGAGACCCAGTACTTC	CASSYNWYQETQYF
few	TRBV27	TRBJ1-5	TRBD1	TGTGCCAGCAGTCGTGGACAGGGCAACAATCAGCCCCAGCATTTT	CASSRGQGNNQPQHF
-	TRBV9	TRBJ2-1	-	TGTGCCAGCAGCGTAGTCCCTAGGGGGACAACCTACAATGAGCAGTTCTTC	CASSVVPRGTTYNEQFF
-	TRBV7-2	TRBJ2-1	TRBD1	TGTGCCAGCAGCTTGCCCCCAGGGACAGGGTCCTACAATGAGCAGTTCTTC	CASSLPPGTGSYNEQFF
many	TRBV27	TRBJ1-4	-	TGTGCCAGCAGCCTTATAGGAGGGGTTGAGGAAAAACTGTTTTTT	CASSLIGGVEEKLFF
-	TRBV19	TRBJ1-2	-	TGTGCCAGTCGCGGGGGGGGCTACACCTTC	CASRGGGYTF
-	TRBV6-5	TRBJ2-7	-	TGTGCCAGGGGCCTTGGAAGGCACGAGCAGTACTTC	CARGLGRHEQYF
-	TRBV15	TRBJ2-3	-	TGTGCCACCAGCAAGGAGTATGAGAATTGGGCAGATACGCAGTATTTT	CATSKEYENWADTQYF
-	TRBV10-3	TRBJ2-1	TRBD2	TGTGCCATCAGTGACCCGTTATTAACCAGCGGGGATTACAATGAGCAGTTCTTC	CAISDPLLTSGDYNEQFF
-	TRBV12-5	TRBJ2-3	-	TGTGCTAGTGGTTTGAATAGCGGCACAGATACGCAGTATTTT	CASGLNSGTDTQYF
-	TRBV4-3	TRBJ2-2	TRBD2	TGCGCCAGCAGCCAAGTGGGGACTAGCGGGGAGCTGTTTTTT	CASSQVGTSGELFF
-	TRBV10-2	TRBJ2-5	-	TGCGCCAGCAGTGGCGGTCAGTCCGGGACCCAGTACTTC	CASSGGQSGTQYF
-	TRBV24-1	TRBJ2-1	-	TGTGCCACCAGTGACCCTAACTACAATGAGCAGTTCTTC	CATSDPNYNEQFF
-	TRBV19	TRBJ2-5	TRBD2	TGTGCCAGTGGACTAGCGAGCCAGACCCAGTACTTC	CASGLASQTQYF
-	TRBV5-4	TRBJ2-3	TRBD1	TGTGCCAGCAGCCCCAACAGGGGGCGGACAGATACGCAGTATTTT	CASSPNRGRTDTQYF
-	TRBV2	TRBJ1-2	-	TGTGCCAGCAGTGGACAGCCCAACTATGGCTACACCTTC	CASSGQPNYGYTF
-	TRBV9	TRBJ1-1	TRBD1	TGTGCCAGCAGCGGCGGACAGGGGGGCTCTGAAGCTTTCTTT	CASSGGQGGSEAFF
-	TRBV27	TRBJ1-6	-	TGTGCCAGCAGTTTATGGGACAACTATAATTCACCCCTCCACTTT	CASSLWDNYNSPLHF
-	TRBV19	TRBJ1-4	-	TGTGCCAGTAGTCCCGGGTCCGGGACTAATGAAAAACTGTTTTTT	CASSPGSGTNEKLFF
once	TRBV19	TRBJ1-5	TRBD1	TGTGCCAGTATTCTCAGGGGGCGTGGAGGAGCTCAGCCCCAGCATTTT	CASILRGRGGAQPQHF
-	TRBV29-1	TRBJ1-1	-	TGCAGCGTTGGCTCGGGGGGGCCCACTGAAGCTTTCTTT	CSVGSGGPTEAFF
-	TRBV15	TRBJ2-1	-	TGTGCCACCAGCAGAGATCGGGTCCAGACCTACAATGAGCAGTTCTTC	CATSRDRVQTYNEQFF
once	TRBV2	TRBJ1-1	TRBD1	TGTGCCAGCACCGAAACCCAGGGGGCGCGCACTGAAGCTTTCTTT	CASTETQGARTEAFF
-	TRBV19	TRBJ2-3	-	TGTGCCAGTAGTACGGGGGTCACAGATACGCAGTATTTT	CASSTGVTDTQYF
-	TRBV19	TRBJ2-1	TRBD2	TGTGCCAGTAGTCCCGGACTAGCGGGAGCCAATGAGCAGTTCTTC	CASSPGLAGANEQFF
-	TRBV27	TRBJ2-1	TRBD2	TGTGCCAGCAGTTTATCACTAGCGGGGGCCTACAATGAGCAGTTCTTC	CASSLSLAGAYNEQFF
-	TRBV2	TRBJ1-2	-	TGTGCCAGCAGCGAACAAGGTACTACTAACTATGGCTACACCTTC	CASSEQGTTNYGYTF
-	TRBV5-1	TRBJ2-5	-	TGCGCCAGCAGCCCGAGGAAGTCGGAGACCCAGTACTTC	CASSPRKSETQYF
-	TRBV5-5	TRBJ1-3	-	TGTGCCAGCAGCTTTTGGGGGAGGAGAAACACCATATATTTT	CASSFWGRRNTIYF
once	TRBV19	TRBJ2-5	TRBD1	TGTGCCAGTAGTAACAGGGGACAAGAGACCCAGTACTTC	CASSNRGQETQYF
-	TRBV28	TRBJ1-1	-	TGTGCCAGCAGAAAGACAGCAAGGAACACTGAAGCTTTCTTT	CASRKTARNTEAFF
-	TRBV11-2	TRBJ1-1	-	TGTGCCAGCAGCTTCAGGGGCACTGAAGCTTTCTTT	CASSFRGTEAFF
-	TRBV7-8	TRBJ1-5	TRBD1	TGTGCCAGCAGCTTAACAGACAGGGGATGGGGTCAGCCCCAGCATTTT	CASSLTDRGWGQPQHF
-	TRBV2	TRBJ2-5	-	TGTGCCAGCGCACAGACCCAAGAGACCCAGTACTTC	CASAQTQETQYF
-	TRBV20-1	TRBJ1-3	-	TGCAGTGCTAGTAGGAGCTCTGGAAACACCATATATTTT	CSASRSSGNTIYF
few	TRBV18	TRBJ1-2	-	TGTGCCAGCCCGGACAGATCCTATGGCTACACCTTC	CASPDRSYGYTF
-	TRBV4-1	TRBJ1-2	TRBD1	TGCGCCAGCAGCCTTTCCCAGCGGGACAGGGATGGCTACACCTTC	CASSLSQRDRDGYTF
-	TRBV13	TRBJ2-3	TRBD2	TGTGCCAGCAGCTTTCCGGGGGGTGCCACAGATACGCAGTATTTT	CASSFPGGATDTQYF